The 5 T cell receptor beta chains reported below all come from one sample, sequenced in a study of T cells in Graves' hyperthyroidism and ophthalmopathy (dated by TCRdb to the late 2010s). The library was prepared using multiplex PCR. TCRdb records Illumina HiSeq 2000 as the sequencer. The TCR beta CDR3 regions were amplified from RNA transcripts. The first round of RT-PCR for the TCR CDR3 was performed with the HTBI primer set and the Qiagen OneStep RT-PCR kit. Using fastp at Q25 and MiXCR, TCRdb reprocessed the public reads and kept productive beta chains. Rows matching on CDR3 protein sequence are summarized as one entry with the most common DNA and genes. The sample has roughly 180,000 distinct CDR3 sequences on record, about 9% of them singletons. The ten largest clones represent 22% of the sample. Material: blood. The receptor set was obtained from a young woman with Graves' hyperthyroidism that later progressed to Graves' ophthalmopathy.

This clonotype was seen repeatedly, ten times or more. CDR3 residues: CSAVQGWGFGTEAFF. CDR3 DNA: TGCAGTGCGGTACAGGGTTGGGGGTTCGGCACTGAAGCTTTCTTT. This chain joins TRBV20-1 and TRBJ1-1; weak D call: TRBD1 (6 bases). The CDR3 length is 15 residues. Germline CDR1 and CDR2: DFQATT and SNEGSKA (reference sequence). V was shortened by 6 bases and J by 4 bases, with 21 bases between the two germline ends.

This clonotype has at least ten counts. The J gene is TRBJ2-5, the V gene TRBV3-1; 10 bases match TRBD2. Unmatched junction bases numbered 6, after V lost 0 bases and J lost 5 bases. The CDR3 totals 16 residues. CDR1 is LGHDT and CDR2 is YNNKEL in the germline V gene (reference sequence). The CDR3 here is CASSQDPAGGLETQYF. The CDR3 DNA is TGTGCCAGCAGCCAAGATCCAGCGGGGGGGCTGGAGACCCAGTACTTC.

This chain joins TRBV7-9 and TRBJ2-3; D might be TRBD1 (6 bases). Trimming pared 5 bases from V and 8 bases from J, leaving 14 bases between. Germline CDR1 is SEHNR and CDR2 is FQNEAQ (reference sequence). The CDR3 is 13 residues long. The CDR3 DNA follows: TGTGCCAGCAGCATCACAGGGAGTGTTACGCAGTATTTT. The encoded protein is CASSITGSVTQYF.

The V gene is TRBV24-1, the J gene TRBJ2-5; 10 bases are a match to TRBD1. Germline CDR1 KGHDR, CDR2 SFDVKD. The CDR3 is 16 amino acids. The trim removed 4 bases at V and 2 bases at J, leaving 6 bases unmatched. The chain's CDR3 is CATSDPGTGDQETQYF. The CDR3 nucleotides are TGTGCCACCAGTGACCCCGGGACAGGGGATCAAGAGACCCAGTACTTC.

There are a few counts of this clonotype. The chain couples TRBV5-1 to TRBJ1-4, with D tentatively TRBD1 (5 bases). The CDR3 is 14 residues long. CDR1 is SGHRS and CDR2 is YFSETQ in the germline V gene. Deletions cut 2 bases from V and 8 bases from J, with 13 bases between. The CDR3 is CASSLTGAEEKLFF. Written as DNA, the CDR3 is TGCGCCAGCAGCTTAACCGGGGCAGAAGAAAAACTGTTTTTT.